This is a list of T cell receptor beta chains from one sample in a study of response to subunit inactivated influenza vaccine. TCRdb itself ran the RT-PCR reads through MiXCR, one entry per CDR3 protein. This table holds roughly 700,000 distinct CDR3 sequences, approximately 15% found once. Source: PBMCs from blood, taken around two weeks before vaccination. These receptors all come from a man aged 45-65 years who received an inactivated influenza vaccine. The conserved cysteine and the conserved F or W are not part of the CDR3 here.

J | V | CDR3
TRBJ2-4 | TRBV7-2 | ASSLGSTGRLVGSIQY
TRBJ2-7 | TRBV7-2 | ASSVPSGISYEQY
TRBJ2-4 | TRBV13 | ASSAGLAVAKNIQY
TRBJ2-7 | TRBV3-1 | ASSQVHRGFTYEQY
TRBJ2-1 | TRBV29-1 | SVRVGDRGWNEQF
TRBJ2-1 | TRBV15 | ATSIEPRRHEQF
TRBJ2-2 | TRBV5-1 | ASSLYLIGTAGELF
TRBJ2-1 | TRBV24-1 | ATSDLSREGEQF
TRBJ2-1 | TRBV20-1 | SAREGTINNERF
TRBJ2-3 | TRBV5-5 | ASSFRMGLRADTQY
TRBJ2-1 | TRBV25-1 | ASSEAIPPRHNEQF
TRBJ2-7 | TRBV4-2 | AISPVMVRDNSYEQY
TRBJ2-1 | TRBV12-3/TRBV12-4 | ASSLREGGDEQF
TRBJ2-3 | TRBV29-1 | SVEVSGDTQY
TRBJ2-1 | TRBV7-8 | ASSQRADGDEQF